This T cell receptor (beta chain) was sequenced for a study of blood T cell repertoires in COVID-19. Study summary: Collection of acute and convalescent COVID-19 samples took place in the United States, Italy and Spain. Sources were T cells, B-cell-depleted T cells, or PBMCs; the material itself was cDNA or gDNA.

Patients at the Seattle site were enrolled during active infection and followed longitudinally. Study processing details: Estimation of nucleated cell counts was performed using reference gene primer amplification. Method: immunoSEQ multiplex PCR; TCRdb's copy keeps in-frame clones and lacks some. The V and J calls and clone size are taken from that table; D and trimming were inferred from the DNA. The sample lists roughly 75,000 clones, 85% occurring once. V was cut by 3 bases and J by 3 bases, with 8 bases left in between. This CDR3 has 13 residues. In germline, CDR1 is MDHEN, CDR2 SYDVKM. This clonotype originated in a man in his forties or fifties with COVID-19, enrolled during active disease. This chain connects TRBV28 to TRBJ2-5; D not resolved. The sequenced sample was peripheral blood. For the CDR3, the DNA is TGTGCCAGCAGTTTGGGCTGGGAAGAGACCCAGTACTTC. Translation: CASSLGWEETQYF.